The 19 T cell receptor beta chains below all came from one sample that was sequenced in a study of CD8+ T cells in alopecia areata (dated by TCRdb to 2016 to 2019). Libraries were built with the immunoSEQ multiplex PCR assay. To provide template for TCR sequencing, every sample had RNA extracted and reverse transcribed into cDNA. TCRdb took this table from immuneACCESS and kept in-frame rearrangements with V and J called. Such tables lack part of the clones; where checked against another copy, unresolved V genes explain under half of the gap, and the rest is unexplained. The table for this sample lists roughly 4,000 clones; 69% of them were counted only once. The ten largest clones add up to around 7.9% of the sample. This specimen's time point label, per the study, means: roughly 24 weeks on oral tofacitinib. This sample's treatment or condition label indicates: oral pan-JAK inhibitor, 5-10 mg twice daily. Lesional scalp punch biopsies and peripheral blood were obtained from alopecia areata patients.

The sample was skin, taken at week 24, from a patient treated with tofacitinib. Receptors originate from a human donor with alopecia areata.

This clone was seen a handful of times. The J gene is TRBJ1-1, the V gene TRBV4-3; D gene ambiguous. CDR1 is LGHNA, CDR2 YSLEER, per germline. This CDR3 contains 12 residues. Between the trimmed V and J ends, which lost 5 bases and 2 bases, there was a span of 6 bases. Here the CDR3 DNA reads TGCGCCAGCAGCTACCTAAACACTGAAGCTTTCTTT. Protein sequence: CASSYLNTEAFF.

This clone was seen more than once but under ten times. The gene calls are TRBV4-1 and TRBJ2-7, with a tentative D call TRBD2 (7 bases). V was pared by 5 bases and J by 2 bases, with 16 bases between. This CDR3 has 15 amino acids. From germline, CDR1 is MGHRA and CDR2 YSYEKL. CDR3: CASSRGGRGTYEQYF. DNA for the CDR3: TGCGCCAGCAGCAGGGGGGGGCGCGGAACCTACGAGCAGTACTTC.

The chain is built from TRBV7-9 and TRBJ2-1; D ambiguous. The CDR3 runs 10 residues. Deletions cut 1 base from V and 10 bases from J, with 2 bases between. Looked up from germline, CDR1 is SEHNR and CDR2 is FQNEAQ (reference sequence). CDR3 in DNA: TGTGCCAGCAGCTTAGTCGAGCAGTTCTTC. It encodes CASSLVEQFF.

The V gene is TRBV18, the J gene TRBJ2-6, with a possible D match to TRBD2 (5 bases). The CDR3 contains 15 residues. V was pared by 1 base and J by 2 bases, with 6 bases between. Germline V gene sequence: CDR1 KGHSH, CDR2 LQKENI. The CDR3 protein is CASSPQGAGANVLTF. For the CDR3, the DNA is TGTGCCAGCTCACCACAGGGAGCTGGGGCCAACGTCCTGACTTTC. Full variable domain (rest looked up from reference TRBV18 and TRBJ2-6): NAGVMQNPRHLVRRRGQEARLRCSPMKGHSHVYWYRQLPEEGLKFMVYLQKENIIDESGMPKERFSAEFPKEGPSILRIQQVVRGDSAAYFCASSPQGAGANVLTFGAGSRLTVL.

The V and J genes are TRBV6-6 and TRBJ2-7, with unresolved D. V shed 3 bases and J shed 3 bases, with 9 bases lying between them. CDR3 length: 13 amino acids. Germline V gene data show CDR1 as MNHNY and CDR2 as SVGAGI (reference sequence). DNA for the CDR3: TGTGCCAGCAGTTATGGGCAGCACTACGAGCAGTACTTC. Amino acid sequence: CASSYGQHYEQYF.

The chain uses TRBV9 and TRBJ2-3, with D hard to call. The CDR3 consists of 13 residues. CDR1 and CDR2 from the germline V gene are SGDLS and YYNGEE. V lost 0 bases and J lost 4, with 6 bases in between. CDR3 protein: CASSVEAADTQYF. CDR3 DNA: TGTGCCAGCAGCGTAGAAGCCGCAGATACGCAGTATTTT.

As to this clone: Other DNA sequences in the sample encode the same CDR3. This chain joins TRBV11-1 and TRBJ2-1; D assignment may be TRBD1 or TRBD2 (5 bases each). Trimming shortened V by 5 bases and J by 0 bases, and 14 bases separated the two germline ends. Germline loops: CDR1 SGHAT, CDR2 FQDESV (reference sequence). CDR3 size: 16 residues. The CDR3 protein is CASSARDPHSYNEQFF. The CDR3 nucleotides are TGTGCCAGCAGCGCAAGGGACCCCCACTCCTACAATGAGCAGTTCTTC.

The chain has TRBV7-2 and TRBJ1-2; 7 nucleotides match TRBD1. V shed 4 bases, J shed 1 base, and the junction held 3 bases outside the gene matches. CDR1 and CDR2 (germline): SGHTA, FQGNSA. This CDR3 comprises 14 residues. For the CDR3, the DNA is TGTGCCAGCAGCTGGGGACAGAATAACTATGGCTACACCTTC. It translates to CASSWGQNNYGYTF.

This clone showed up just once. The chain combines TRBV19 with TRBJ2-2; 7 bases map to TRBD2. V was pared by 9 bases and J by 1 base, with 8 bases of the junction left unmatched. Germline V CDR1 and CDR2: LNHDA, SQIVND (reference sequence). The CDR3 loop spans 15 amino acids. CDR3 protein: CASDDVAGNTGELFF. The CDR3 DNA reads TGTGCCAGCGACGACGTAGCGGGGAACACCGGGGAGCTGTTTTTT.

This clone was seen a handful of times. V and J are TRBV7-2 and TRBJ2-7, with 10 bases identical to TRBD2. CDR3 length: 15 residues. With 5 bases clipped from V and 3 bases from J, the junction kept 7 bases outside the gene matches. Germline V gene lookup returns CDR1 SGHTA and CDR2 FQGNSA. The CDR3 spells CASSLRTSGLYEQYF. CDR3 in DNA: TGTGCCAGCAGCCTCCGGACTAGCGGCCTCTACGAGCAGTACTTC.

The sample holds one count of this clone. This chain links TRBV4-2 with TRBJ2-2, with TRBD2 as a possible D gene (6 bases). Between the trimmed V and J ends, which lost 0 bases and 6 bases, there was a span of 20 bases. Germline V gene sequence: CDR1 LGHNA, CDR2 YNFKEQ. The CDR3 has 18 residues. CDR3: CASSQDVSGLSFPGELFF. The CDR3 nucleotides read TGTGCCAGCAGCCAAGATGTCAGCGGGTTGAGTTTTCCCGGGGAGCTGTTTTTT.

The chain is built from TRBV9 and TRBJ2-7, with D perhaps TRBD1 or TRBD2 (5 bases each). Germline-derived CDR1 and CDR2 are SGDLS and YYNGEE. Trimming left V 2 bases short and J 1 base short, with 10 bases between. There are 14 residues in the CDR3. DNA of the CDR3: TGTGCCAGCAGCGTCCGGGACGGATCCTACGAGCAGTACTTC. This gives the protein CASSVRDGSYEQYF.

This clone was seen only a few times. The chain employs TRBV23-1 and TRBJ2-5; TRBD1 aligns across 10 bases. TRBV23-1 is assigned to the ORF class and has an uncertain function. The V segment lost 3 bases and the J segment 3 bases; nucleotides outside the gene matches: 7. This CDR3 region has 16 residues. The CDR3, as DNA: TGCGCCAGCAGTCACTCGGGACAGGGGTTCAAAGAGACCCAGTACTTC. Protein product: CASSHSGQGFKETQYF.

This rearrangement joins TRBV15 to TRBJ2-7; the D gene is possibly TRBD2 (5 bases). V was clipped by 0 bases and J by 6 bases, with 21 bases between them. The germline CDR1 and CDR2 sequences are LNHNV and YYDKDF (reference sequence). This CDR3 has 17 residues. The CDR3, as DNA: TGTGCCACCAGCAGAGATGTCGGTGAGGGCGCGAGGGTCGAGCAGTACTTC. It specifies CATSRDVGEGARVEQYF.

This chain connects TRBV5-3 to TRBJ2-1; D gene uncertain. TRBV5-3 is an ORF; its function is uncertain. V lost 1 base and J lost 5, with 19 bases in between. The CDR3 is 17 residues long. The CDR3 here is CARSLLLDLQSDNEQFF. The CDR3 nucleotides read TGTGCCAGAAGCTTGTTGCTGGACCTTCAATCGGACAATGAGCAGTTCTTC.

The genes are TRBV7-8 and TRBJ1-2; 8 nucleotides line up with TRBD1. Germline V gives CDR1 SGHVS, CDR2 FQNEAQ. V lost 5 bases to trimming and J lost 4 bases; unmatched junction nucleotides: 6. The CDR3 spans 14 residues. The DNA of the CDR3 is TGTGCCAGCAGCCCCGGGACAGGTCGCTATGGCTACACCTTC. This sequence encodes CASSPGTGRYGYTF.

V is TRBV19 and J is TRBJ2-7; D gene uncertain. Germline V gives CDR1 LNHDA, CDR2 SQIVND (reference sequence). Trimming left V 3 bases short and J 0 bases short, with 12 bases between. The CDR3 consists of 15 residues. In nucleotides, the CDR3 is TGTGCCAGTAGTATTGGGCCGATCAGCTCCTACGAGCAGTACTTC. The encoded protein is CASSIGPISSYEQYF. The full variable domain, in which reference TRBV19 and TRBJ2-7 provide the parts outside the CDR3, is DGGITQSPKYLFRKEGQNVTLSCEQNLNHDAMYWYRQDPGQGLRLIYYSQIVNDFQKGDIAEGYSVSREKKESFPLTVTSAQKNPTAFYLCASSIGPISSYEQYFGPGTRLTVT.

The chain links TRBV7-2 to TRBJ2-5, with D possibly being TRBD2 (5 bases). V lost 2 bases to trimming and J lost 3 bases, with 10 bases between them. Germline V gene data show CDR1 as SGHTA and CDR2 as FQGNSA. The CDR3 is 14 amino acids. The CDR3 nucleotides are TGTGCCAGCAGCTTAATGGCGGGTGAAGAGACCCAGTACTTC. Translation: CASSLMAGEETQYF.

V is TRBV29-1 and J is TRBJ2-7, with D hard to call. The CDR3 runs to 11 residues. Trimming pared 4 bases from V and 3 bases from J, leaving 7 bases between. Germline V gene sequence: CDR1 SQVTM, CDR2 ANQGSEA. In nucleotides, the CDR3 is TGCAGCGTTGGACGGTTCTACGAGCAGTACTTC. Protein sequence: CSVGRFYEQYF.